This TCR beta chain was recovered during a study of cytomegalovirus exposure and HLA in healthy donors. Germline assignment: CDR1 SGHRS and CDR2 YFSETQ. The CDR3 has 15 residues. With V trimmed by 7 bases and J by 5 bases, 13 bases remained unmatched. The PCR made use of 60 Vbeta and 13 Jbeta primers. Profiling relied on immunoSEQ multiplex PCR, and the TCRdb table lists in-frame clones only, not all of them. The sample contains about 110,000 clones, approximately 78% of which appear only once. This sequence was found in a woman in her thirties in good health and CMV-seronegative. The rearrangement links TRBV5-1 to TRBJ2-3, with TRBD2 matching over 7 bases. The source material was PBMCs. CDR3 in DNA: TGCGCCAGCCGGCTACGGACGGGGGGAAGAGATACGCAGTATTTT. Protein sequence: CASRLRTGGRDTQYF. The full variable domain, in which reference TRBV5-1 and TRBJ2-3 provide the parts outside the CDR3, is KAGVTQTPRYLIKTRGQQVTLSCSPISGHRSVSWYQQTPGQGLQFLFEYFSETQRNKGNFPGRFSGRQFSNSRSEMNVSTLELGDSALYLCASRLRTGGRDTQYFGPGTRLTVL.